This T cell receptor beta chain stems from a study of blood T cells in healthy people across ages. Regarding the study as a whole: Roughly linear declines in TCR beta diversity per million T cells occurred with age. The study could not conclusively compare naive and antigen-experienced cells, given its unsorted PBMCs.

PCR was performed a second time for 7 to 11 cycles using a sample-barcoded 5' primer and a J-beta primer mix. One entry per CDR3 protein results from TCRdb running MiXCR on the 5' RACE reads. The data contain over 750,000 distinct CDR3 sequences, roughly 25% of them singletons. Only a few counts were recorded for this clonotype. The antigen remains undetermined. CDR1 and CDR2 (germline): MNHEY, SVGAGI. CDR3 length: 13 residues. The V gene lost 0 bases and the J gene lost 11 bases, with 13 bases spanning the gap. Separately, the same data were catalogued under a study of T cells of mothers and their children. That source notes: cDNA synthesis used all extracted RNA, about 1.6 ug per 15 ul. Sequencing got over 8 million TCR beta CDR3 reads from each mother and a few million from each child.

The receptor was derived from a boy under 18 in good health. Sample: blood. The chain couples TRBV6-5 to TRBJ1-1; a weak D match, TRBD1 (5 bases). For the CDR3, the DNA is TGTGCCAGCAGTTACTCGACACAGGTTGTGGCTTTCTTT. This gives the protein CASSYSTQVVAFF.